Listed here is a single T cell receptor beta chain. The data were obtained in a study of T-cell memory formation after mild COVID-19. As for the study in general: Clusters of TCRs were largely donor specific.

The V end lost 3 bases, the J end lost 5 bases, and 7 bases lay between the germline ends. Per the germline V gene, CDR1 is KGHDR and CDR2 is SFDVKD. CDR3 length: 13 residues. Barcoded TCR alpha and TCR beta cDNA libraries with UMIs came from 5'RACE using constant-segment primers. One entry per CDR3 protein, called by TCRdb with MiXCR from the 5' RACE reads. The sample includes under 450,000 distinct CDR3 sequences, roughly 19% of them seen just once. Sequencing was done on a sample of PBMCs or a T cell subset sorted from them (not recorded which). The chain employs TRBV24-1 and TRBJ1-5; the D is unclear. The clonotype comes from a man between 18 and 29 years old who had mild COVID-19 (a few samples of this study predate the infection). Cell type and time point are not known. The CDR3 nucleotides read TGTGCCACCAGTGATGGTTGGGATCAGCCCCAGCATTTT. This encodes CATSDGWDQPQHF.